Presented here are 21 T cell receptor beta chains from one specimen sequenced in a study of beta chain features in type 1 diabetes. Study-level findings and limits: Type 1 diabetes patients showed a moderate but significant shortening of TCRB CDR3s in all four CD4+ subsets.

These receptors are not linked to any known antigen. TCRB transcripts that were expressed got sequenced, as all of the isolated RNA had been reverse transcribed. TCRdb keeps only in-frame clones here, not all; method: immunoSEQ multiplex PCR. The data contain roughly 280,000 clones, roughly 24% of them singletons. Material: naive CD4+ T cells from blood. Every receptor here comes from a woman in her twenties or thirties with type 1 diabetes.

The chain carries TRBV28 and TRBJ2-7; 9 bases are shared with TRBD2. The CDR3 runs 21 residues. With V trimmed by 4 bases and J by 3 bases, 25 bases remained unmatched. Germline V gene sequence: CDR1 MDHEN, CDR2 SYDVKM. CDR3 residues: CASSSPFYGREGLEALYEQYF. The CDR3, as DNA: TGTGCCAGCAGTTCCCCATTTTACGGGCGGGAGGGCCTTGAGGCCCTCTACGAGCAGTACTTC.

This rearrangement joins TRBV28 to TRBJ2-7; perhaps TRBD1 as D (5 bases). This CDR3 is built from 15 residues. The V end lost 6 bases, the J end lost 6 bases, and 21 bases lay between the germline ends. The germline V gene encodes CDR1 MDHEN and CDR2 SYDVKM. CDR3 residues: CASRGQGFTSGEQYF. As DNA, the CDR3 is TGTGCCAGCAGAGGGCAGGGCTTTACGTCGGGCGAGCAGTACTTC.

The CDR3 coding sequence is TGTGCCAGCAGCAAAGGGACAGGGGGACATGAGCAGTTCTTC. Translation gives CASSKGTGGHEQFF. The chain links TRBV7-2 to TRBJ2-1, with TRBD1 identical over 11 bases. This CDR3 comprises 14 residues. The ends lost 5 bases at V and 8 bases at J; junction bases unmatched: 5. Germline assignment: CDR1 SGHTA and CDR2 FQGNSA.

This clone was counted between two and nine times. The chain couples TRBV7-2 to TRBJ2-7; D not certain. The germline V gene has CDR1 SGHTA and CDR2 FQGNSA. The V end lost 2 bases, the J end lost 3 bases, and 2 bases lay between the germline ends. The CDR3 consists of 11 residues. Here the CDR3 DNA reads TGTGCCAGCAGCTTATACTACGAGCAGTACTTC. It translates to CASSLYYEQYF. Using reference TRBV7-2 and TRBJ2-7 for the parts outside the CDR3, the full variable domain is GAGVSQSPSNKVTEKGKDVELRCDPISGHTALYWYRQSLGQGLEFLIYFQGNSAPDKSGLPSDRFSAERTGGSVSTLTIQRTQQEDSAVYLCASSLYYEQYFGPGTRLTVT.

The chain links TRBV19 to TRBJ2-2; 13 nucleotides line up with TRBD2. The V gene's germline CDR1 is LNHDA and CDR2 SQIVND (reference sequence). The trim removed 5 bases at V and 2 bases at J, leaving 2 bases unmatched. The CDR3 consists of 16 residues. Here the CDR3 reads CASSGTSGTNTGELFF. The DNA of the CDR3 is TGTGCCAGTAGTGGGACTAGCGGGACTAACACCGGGGAGCTGTTTTTT. The full variable domain, completed using reference TRBV19 and TRBJ2-2, is DGGITQSPKYLFRKEGQNVTLSCEQNLNHDAMYWYRQDPGQGLRLIYYSQIVNDFQKGDIAEGYSVSREKKESFPLTVTSAQKNPTAFYLCASSGTSGTNTGELFFGEGSRLTVL.

In its sample, this clone was seen a few times. The chain uses TRBV2 and TRBJ2-1; a weak D match, TRBD2 (5 bases). Germline assignment: CDR1 SNHLY and CDR2 FYNNEI. CDR3 length: 12 amino acids. The germline V and J ends were trimmed by 9 bases and 6 bases, with 12 bases remaining between them. This CDR3 reads CASLGKGNEQFF. The CDR3 nucleotides read TGTGCCAGTCTCGGGAAGGGCAATGAGCAGTTCTTC.

V is TRBV7-9 and J is TRBJ1-1, with a weak D call TRBD1 (5 bases). CDR1 is SEHNR, CDR2 FQNEAQ, per germline (reference sequence). The CDR3 totals 13 residues. V shed 6 bases and J shed 4 bases, with 12 bases lying between them. In DNA, the CDR3 is TGTGCCAGCAGTTTTCGTAGGGGCACTGAAGCTTTCTTT. Its protein product is CASSFRRGTEAFF.

This clone was counted a few times. The chain recombines TRBV29-1 with TRBJ1-2; D perhaps matches TRBD1 (5 bases). The V gene lost 7 bases and the J gene lost 4 bases, with 7 bases spanning the gap. The CDR3 has 10 amino acids. Looked up from germline, CDR1 is SQVTM and CDR2 is ANQGSEA. The CDR3 DNA is TGCAGCGCCGACAGCTATGGCTACACCTTC. Amino acids: CSADSYGYTF.

This clone came up a few times. This chain joins TRBV29-1 and TRBJ2-1, with unresolved D. The CDR3 consists of 10 residues. The V gene lost 5 bases and the J gene lost 6 bases, with 5 bases spanning the gap. In germline, CDR1 is SQVTM, CDR2 ANQGSEA. CDR3 DNA: TGCAGCGTTCCTATCAATGAGCAGTTCTTC. It encodes CSVPINEQFF.

The chain links TRBV28 to TRBJ2-1, with D tentatively TRBD1 (6 bases). This CDR3 has 16 residues. V was trimmed by 4 bases and J by 6 bases, leaving 19 bases between them. Germline V gene data show CDR1 as MDHEN and CDR2 as SYDVKM. CDR3 DNA sequence: TGTGCCAGCAGTTCCCCGGGACAACGGGTTGGCAATGAGCAGTTCTTC. Protein product: CASSSPGQRVGNEQFF.

This sequence joins TRBV13 and TRBJ2-3; 10 bases are shared with TRBD2. Germline-derived CDR1 and CDR2 are PRHDT and FYEKMQ (reference sequence). V lost 2 bases and J lost 1; bases outside the gene matches: 6. This CDR3 has 17 residues. DNA of the CDR3: TGTGCCAGCAGCTTAATTGGTCTAGCGGGGGGCACAGATACGCAGTATTTT. It yields the protein CASSLIGLAGGTDTQYF. The variable domain in full, with the rest retrieved from reference TRBV13 and TRBJ2-3, is AAGVIQSPRHLIKEKRETATLKCYPIPRHDTVYWYQQGPGQDPQFLISFYEKMQSDKGSIPDRFSAQQFSDYHSELNMSSLELGDSALYFCASSLIGLAGGTDTQYFGPGTRLTVL.

In DNA, the CDR3 is TGTGCCAGCAACCGGGACAGGGACACAGATACGCAGTATTTT. Its protein is CASNRDRDTDTQYF. The chain has TRBV2 and TRBJ2-3; 9 nucleotides align to TRBD1. The CDR3 spans 14 residues. The V segment lost 7 bases and the J segment 2 bases; nucleotides outside the gene matches: 4. Germline CDR1 reads SNHLY; CDR2 reads FYNNEI.

This clone was seen a few times. The chain employs TRBV18 and TRBJ2-1; TRBD2 aligns across 7 bases. The V segment lost 0 bases and the J segment 8 bases; nucleotides outside the gene matches: 10. This CDR3 region has 16 residues. CDR1 is KGHSH, CDR2 LQKENI, per germline. The CDR3 sequence: CASSPPGLAVIHEQFF. The CDR3 nucleotides are TGTGCCAGCTCACCACCGGGGCTAGCGGTCATACATGAGCAGTTCTTC. Variable domain in full (rest from reference TRBV18 and TRBJ2-1): NAGVMQNPRHLVRRRGQEARLRCSPMKGHSHVYWYRQLPEEGLKFMVYLQKENIIDESGMPKERFSAEFPKEGPSILRIQQVVRGDSAAYFCASSPPGLAVIHEQFFGPGTRLTVL.

The chain has TRBV5-1 and TRBJ1-2; 8 bases map to TRBD1. J was trimmed by 1 base and V by 7 bases; bases with no gene match: 15. The germline CDR1 and CDR2 sequences are SGHRS and YFSETQ. CDR3 size: 17 residues. DNA of the CDR3: TGCGCCAGCCGGGTGACTTGGACAGGGAGATTTAACTATGGCTACACCTTC. This encodes CASRVTWTGRFNYGYTF.

The chain couples TRBV18 to TRBJ2-5; D is perhaps TRBD2 (7 bases). This CDR3 comprises 16 residues. Germline V gene lookup returns CDR1 KGHSH and CDR2 LQKENI. V was cut by 3 bases and J by 3 bases, with 17 bases left in between. CDR3 loop: CASSPPSGTRKETQYF. The CDR3 bases are TGTGCCAGCTCACCCCCCAGCGGGACAAGAAAAGAGACCCAGTACTTC.

The chain links TRBV21-1 to TRBJ1-1; no check of the table's D call, TRBD1, against the DNA was made. TRBV21-1 corresponds to a pseudogene. This CDR3 contains 18 residues. CDR3 sequence: CASSKARAEPRLNTEAFF. The CDR3 nucleotides are TGTGCCAGCAGCAAAGCCAGGGCCGAGCCCCGGCTGAACACTGAAGCTTTCTTT.

The chain joins TRBV7-2 to TRBJ2-1, with D maybe TRBD1 (6 bases). The germline V gene encodes CDR1 SGHTA and CDR2 FQGNSA. The CDR3 spans 13 residues. The CDR3 coding sequence is TGTGCAACCGGAAGGACAGAGTACAATGAGCAGTTCTTC. This codes for CATGRTEYNEQFF.

The sample holds a few counts of this clone. V and J are TRBV28 and TRBJ2-1, with TRBD1 matching over 8 bases. Germline V lookup: CDR1 MDHEN, CDR2 SYDVKM. The CDR3 covers 15 residues. V lost 3 bases, J lost 8 bases, and 9 bases stayed unmatched. The CDR3 nucleotides read TGTGCCAGCAGTTTGTCTCAGGGGGCCTCCGATGAGCAGTTCTTC. Translating it yields CASSLSQGASDEQFF.

V is TRBV25-1 and J is TRBJ2-7; unclear D gene. This CDR3 spans 13 amino acids. Germline assignment: CDR1 MGHDK and CDR2 SYGVNS. Trimming left V 3 bases short and J 2 bases short, with 8 bases between. CDR3 residues: CASSDYGAYEQYF. The CDR3 DNA sequence: TGTGCCAGCAGTGATTACGGAGCCTACGAGCAGTACTTC.

V gene TRBV6-5 combines with J gene TRBJ1-5; D uncertain. The CDR3 contains 14 residues. Trimming cost V 6 bases and J 0 bases, with 9 bases left between them. From germline, CDR1 is MNHEY and CDR2 SVGAGI. In DNA, the CDR3 is TGTGCCAGCAGCCTGGCGGATAGCAATCAGCCCCAGCATTTT. This sequence encodes CASSLADSNQPQHF.

The V and J genes are TRBV7-9 and TRBJ1-1; 8 positions match TRBD1. This CDR3 is 14 amino acids long. J lost 2 bases, V lost 5 bases, and 4 bases had no gene match. The germline CDR1 and CDR2 sequences are SEHNR and FQNEAQ (reference sequence). This chain's CDR3 is CASSPDRANTEAFF. In DNA, the CDR3 is TGTGCCAGCAGCCCGGACAGGGCCAACACTGAAGCTTTCTTT.